This is a list of T cell receptor beta chains from one sample in a study of response to subunit inactivated influenza vaccine. TCRdb ran MiXCR on the RT-PCR reads and lists one entry per CDR3 protein. The sample comprises approximately 700,000 distinct CDR3 sequences, 15% to 18% of which are singletons, and around 10% rests with the top ten. Material: PBMCs from blood, obtained 12 days after vaccination. Every receptor here comes from a man aged 45-65 years who received an inactivated influenza vaccine. The CDR3 runs from the conserved cysteine through the conserved F or W. Each record gives: clone size, V gene, J gene, CDR3 protein. Not all rows give a size; the values are once, few, many and, for expanded clones, a class.

>few|TRBV6-5|TRBJ1-1
CASSYSTAMNTEAFF
>.|TRBV28|TRBJ2-5
CASTPLGHRKETQYF
>many|TRBV4-3|TRBJ2-7
CASSQDFLAGAYEQYF
>.|TRBV15|TRBJ1-2
CATSREPPYGYTF
>many|TRBV5-5|TRBJ2-3
CASSRRLAGTDTQYF
>.|TRBV20-1|TRBJ2-2
CSASTSGILGTGELFF
>few|TRBV2|TRBJ2-1
CASQESSYNEQFF
>.|TRBV20-1|TRBJ1-2
CSATGTGTLDYGYTF
>many|TRBV5-1|TRBJ1-3
CASRDGGSGNTIYF
>few|TRBV5-1|TRBJ1-2
CASRGQPTNYGYTF
>.|TRBV7-8|TRBJ2-5
CASSLYMGPGSQYF